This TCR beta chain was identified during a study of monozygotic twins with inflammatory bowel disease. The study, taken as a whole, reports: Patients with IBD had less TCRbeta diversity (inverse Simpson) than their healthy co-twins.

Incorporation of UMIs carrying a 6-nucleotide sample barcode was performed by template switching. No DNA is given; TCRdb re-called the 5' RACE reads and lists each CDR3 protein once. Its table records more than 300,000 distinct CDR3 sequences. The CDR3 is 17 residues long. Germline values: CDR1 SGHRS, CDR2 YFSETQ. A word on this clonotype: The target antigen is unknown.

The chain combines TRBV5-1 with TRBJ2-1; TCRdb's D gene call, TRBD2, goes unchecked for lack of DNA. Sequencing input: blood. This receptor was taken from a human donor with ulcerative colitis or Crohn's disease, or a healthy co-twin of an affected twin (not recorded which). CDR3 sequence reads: CASSLEGPYQTYNEQFF.